This T cell receptor beta chain is drawn from a study of T cells after yellow fever vaccination. Study overall: Using CD3, CD45RA, CCR7 and CD95, the EM, EMRA, CM and Tscm memory subsets were sorted.

Findings of the study overall: When the response was secondary, it was weaker but reached its peak faster, day 5 versus 15. Sorted memory cells at day 0 lacked detectable levels of almost all vaccine-responding clonotypes.

A note on this clonotype: One end of the junction varies from germline; a read error may be responsible.

TCRdb ran MiXCR on the 5' RACE reads and lists one entry per CDR3 protein. The sample shows tens of thousands of distinct CDR3 sequences, over 9.5% of them seen only once. CDR1 DFQATT and CDR2 SNEGSKA come from the germline V gene (reference sequence). The CDR3 is 13 residues long. Sequences were derived from PBMCs, either bulk or a sorted T-cell subset (CD4+, CD8+, memory, or dextramer-sorted; not recorded which), sampled around 15 days after the first yellow fever vaccination. The chain has TRBV20-1 and TRBJ2-3; no clear D gene. The source of this sequence is a young man who received the YFV17D yellow fever vaccine. The CDR3 spells CSASSWSTYTQYF. DNA of the CDR3: TGCAGTGCTAGCAGCTGGAGCACATATACGCAGTATTTT.